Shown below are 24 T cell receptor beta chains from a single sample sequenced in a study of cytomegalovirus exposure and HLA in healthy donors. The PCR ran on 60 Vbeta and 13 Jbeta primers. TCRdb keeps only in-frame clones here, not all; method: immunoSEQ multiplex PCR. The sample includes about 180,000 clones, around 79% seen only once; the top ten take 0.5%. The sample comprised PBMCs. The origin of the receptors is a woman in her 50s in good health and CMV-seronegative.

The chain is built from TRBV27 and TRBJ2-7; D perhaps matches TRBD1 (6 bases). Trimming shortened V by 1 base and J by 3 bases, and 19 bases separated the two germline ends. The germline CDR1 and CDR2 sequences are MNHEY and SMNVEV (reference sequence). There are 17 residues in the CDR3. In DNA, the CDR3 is TGTGCCAGCAGTTTATTCCGAGCGCAGGGGATTGGCTACGAGCAGTACTTC. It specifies CASSLFRAQGIGYEQYF.

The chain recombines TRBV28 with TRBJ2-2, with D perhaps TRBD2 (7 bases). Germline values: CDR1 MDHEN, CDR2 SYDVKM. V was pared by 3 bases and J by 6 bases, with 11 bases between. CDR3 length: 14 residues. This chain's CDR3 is CASSLGGPAGELFF. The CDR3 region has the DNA TGTGCCAGCAGTTTGGGGGGGCCGGCCGGGGAGCTGTTTTTT.

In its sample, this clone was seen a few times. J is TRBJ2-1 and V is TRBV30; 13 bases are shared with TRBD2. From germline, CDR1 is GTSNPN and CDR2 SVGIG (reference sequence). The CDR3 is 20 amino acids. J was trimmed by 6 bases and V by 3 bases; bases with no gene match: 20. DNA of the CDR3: TGTGCCTGGAGCGTGCCCCCGGGACTAGCGGGATTCCAGGTGTTCAATGAGCAGTTCTTC. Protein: CAWSVPPGLAGFQVFNEQFF.

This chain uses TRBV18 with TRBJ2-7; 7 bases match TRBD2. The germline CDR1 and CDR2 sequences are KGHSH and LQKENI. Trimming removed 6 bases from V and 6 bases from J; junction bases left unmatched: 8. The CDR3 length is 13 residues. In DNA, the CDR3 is TGTGCCAGCTCCCCGGGGGAGGGGTTCGAGCAGTACTTC. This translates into CASSPGEGFEQYF.

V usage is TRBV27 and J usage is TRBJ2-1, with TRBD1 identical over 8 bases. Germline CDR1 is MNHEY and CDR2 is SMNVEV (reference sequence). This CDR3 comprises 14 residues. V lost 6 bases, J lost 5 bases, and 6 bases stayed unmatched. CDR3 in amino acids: CASSPNRGDNEQFF. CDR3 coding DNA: TGTGCCAGCAGCCCGAACAGGGGGGACAATGAGCAGTTCTTC.

CDR3 nucleotide sequence: TGTGCCAGCAGCCCAGAGGGTTCACAAGGGGGCTCTGAAGCTTTCTTT. Amino acid sequence: CASSPEGSQGGSEAFF. The rearrangement uses TRBV9 and TRBJ1-1, with 7 bases identical to TRBD1. This CDR3 spans 16 amino acids. The V gene's germline CDR1 is SGDLS and CDR2 YYNGEE. V gave up 4 bases and J gave up 6 bases; unmatched junction bases: 15.

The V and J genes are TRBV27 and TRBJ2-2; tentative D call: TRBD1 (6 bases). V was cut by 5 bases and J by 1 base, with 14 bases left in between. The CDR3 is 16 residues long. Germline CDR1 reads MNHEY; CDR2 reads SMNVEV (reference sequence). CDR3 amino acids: CASSPLTGLNTGELFF. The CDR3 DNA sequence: TGTGCCAGCAGTCCATTGACAGGTTTGAACACCGGGGAGCTGTTTTTT.

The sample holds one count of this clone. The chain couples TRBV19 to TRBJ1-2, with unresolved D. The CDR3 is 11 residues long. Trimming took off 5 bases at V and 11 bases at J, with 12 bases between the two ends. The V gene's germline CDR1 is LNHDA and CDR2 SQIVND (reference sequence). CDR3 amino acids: CASSWTTGYTF. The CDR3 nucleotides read TGTGCCAGTAGTTGGACTACTGGGTACACCTTC.

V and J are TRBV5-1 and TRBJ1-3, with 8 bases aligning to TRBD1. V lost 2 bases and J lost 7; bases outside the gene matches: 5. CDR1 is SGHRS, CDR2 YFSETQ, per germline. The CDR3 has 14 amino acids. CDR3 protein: CASSLDRGSNTIYF. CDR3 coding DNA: TGCGCCAGCAGCTTAGACAGGGGTTCGAACACCATATATTTT.

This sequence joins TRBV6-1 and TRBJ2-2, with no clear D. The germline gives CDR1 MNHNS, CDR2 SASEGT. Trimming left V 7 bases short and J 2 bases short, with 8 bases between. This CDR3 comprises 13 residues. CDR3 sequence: CASKLSNTGELFF. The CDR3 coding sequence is TGTGCCAGCAAGCTTTCAAACACCGGGGAGCTGTTTTTT.

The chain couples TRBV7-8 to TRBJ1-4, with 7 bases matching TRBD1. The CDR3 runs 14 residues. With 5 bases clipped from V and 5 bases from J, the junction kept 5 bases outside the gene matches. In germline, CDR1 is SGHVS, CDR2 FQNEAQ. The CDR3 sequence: CASSQGQTNEKLFF. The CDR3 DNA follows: TGTGCCAGCAGCCAGGGACAGACCAATGAAAAACTGTTTTTT. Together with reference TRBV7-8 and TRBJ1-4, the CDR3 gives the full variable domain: GAGVSQSPRYKVAKRGQDVALRCDPISGHVSLFWYQQALGQGPEFLTYFQNEAQLDKSGLPSDRFFAERPEGSVSTLKIQRTQQEDSAVYLCASSQGQTNEKLFFGSGTQLSVL.

The DNA of the CDR3 is TGTGCCAGCAGTGAAATGGGGGCGACTAATGAAAAACTGTTTTTT. It is translated as CASSEMGATNEKLFF. V is TRBV2 and J is TRBJ1-4; tentatively, D is TRBD1 (6 bases). Trimming removed 2 bases from V and 2 bases from J, with 9 bases in between. Germline-derived CDR1 and CDR2 are SNHLY and FYNNEI. This CDR3 has 15 amino acids.

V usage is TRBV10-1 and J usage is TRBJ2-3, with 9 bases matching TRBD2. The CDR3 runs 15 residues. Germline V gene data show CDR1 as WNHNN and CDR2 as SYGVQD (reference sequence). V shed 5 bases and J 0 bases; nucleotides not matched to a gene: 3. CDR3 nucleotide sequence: TGCGCCAGCAGTAATAGCGGGAGTAGCACAGATACGCAGTATTTT. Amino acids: CASSNSGSSTDTQYF.

The CDR3 region has the DNA TGTGCCAGCAGTCTAAATTCCCTCAGGGGCCGCTCCGGCTATGGCTACACCTTC. It yields the protein CASSLNSLRGRSGYGYTF. The chain is built from TRBV9 and TRBJ1-2; the D gene is possibly TRBD1 (6 bases). V was clipped by 5 bases and J by 4 bases, with 27 bases between them. The CDR3 contains 18 residues. The germline gives CDR1 SGDLS, CDR2 YYNGEE. Full variable domain (rest looked up from reference TRBV9 and TRBJ1-2): DSGVTQTPKHLITATGQRVTLRCSPRSGDLSVYWYQQSLDQGLQFLIQYYNGEERAKGNILERFSAQQFPDLHSELNLSSLELGDSALYFCASSLNSLRGRSGYGYTFGSGTRLTVV.

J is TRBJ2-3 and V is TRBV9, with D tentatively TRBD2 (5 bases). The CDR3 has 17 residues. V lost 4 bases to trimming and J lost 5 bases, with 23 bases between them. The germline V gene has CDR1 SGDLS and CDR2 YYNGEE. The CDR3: CASSPPRTRPDGDTQYF. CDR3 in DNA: TGTGCCAGCAGCCCCCCCCGGACTCGCCCAGACGGAGATACGCAGTATTTT.

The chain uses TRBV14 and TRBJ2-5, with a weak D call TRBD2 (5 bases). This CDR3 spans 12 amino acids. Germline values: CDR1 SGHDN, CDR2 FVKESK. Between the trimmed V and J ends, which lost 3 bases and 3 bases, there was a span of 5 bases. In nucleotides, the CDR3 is TGTGCCAGCAGCCAGGGAGAAGAGACCCAGTACTTC. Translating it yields CASSQGEETQYF.

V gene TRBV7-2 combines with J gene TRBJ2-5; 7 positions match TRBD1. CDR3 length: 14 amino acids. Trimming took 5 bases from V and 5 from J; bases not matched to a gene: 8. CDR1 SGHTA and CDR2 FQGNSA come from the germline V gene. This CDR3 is CASSQGGSGETQYF. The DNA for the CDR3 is TGTGCCAGCAGCCAAGGGGGCTCGGGTGAGACCCAGTACTTC.

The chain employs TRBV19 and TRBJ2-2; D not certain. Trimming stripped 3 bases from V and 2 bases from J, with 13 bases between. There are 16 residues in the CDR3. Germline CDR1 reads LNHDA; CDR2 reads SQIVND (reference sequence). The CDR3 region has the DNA TGTGCCAGTAGTATCGTGAGACAAATAAACACCGGGGAGCTGTTTTTT. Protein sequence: CASSIVRQINTGELFF.

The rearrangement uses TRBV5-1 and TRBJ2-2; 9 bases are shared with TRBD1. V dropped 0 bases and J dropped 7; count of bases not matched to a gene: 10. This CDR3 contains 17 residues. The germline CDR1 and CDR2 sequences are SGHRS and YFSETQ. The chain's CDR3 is CASSLVPPTGGNGELFF. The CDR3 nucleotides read TGCGCCAGCAGCTTGGTCCCCCCCACAGGGGGCAACGGGGAGCTGTTTTTT.

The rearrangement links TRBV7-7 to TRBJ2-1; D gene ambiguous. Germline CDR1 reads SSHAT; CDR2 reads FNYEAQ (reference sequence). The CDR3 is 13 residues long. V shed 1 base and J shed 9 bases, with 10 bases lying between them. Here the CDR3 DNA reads TGTGCCAGCAGCTTAGGGCCGCTAGGTGAGCAGTTCTTC. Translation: CASSLGPLGEQFF.

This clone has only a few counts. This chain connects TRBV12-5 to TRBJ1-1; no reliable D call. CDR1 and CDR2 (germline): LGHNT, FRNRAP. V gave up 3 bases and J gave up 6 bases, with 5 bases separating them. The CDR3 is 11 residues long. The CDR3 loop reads CASGFGPEAFF. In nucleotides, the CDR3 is TGTGCTAGTGGTTTCGGTCCTGAAGCTTTCTTT.

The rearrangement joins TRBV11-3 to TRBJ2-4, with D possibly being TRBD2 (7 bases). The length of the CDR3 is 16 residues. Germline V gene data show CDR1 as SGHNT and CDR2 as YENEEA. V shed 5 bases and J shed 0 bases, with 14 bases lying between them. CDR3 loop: CASSLGGGLAKNIQYF. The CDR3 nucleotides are TGTGCCAGCAGCCTAGGGGGGGGGTTAGCCAAAAACATTCAGTACTTC.

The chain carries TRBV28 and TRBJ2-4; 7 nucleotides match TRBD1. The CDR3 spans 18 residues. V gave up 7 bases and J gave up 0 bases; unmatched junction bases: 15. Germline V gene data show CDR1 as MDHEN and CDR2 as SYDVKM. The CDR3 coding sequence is TGTGCCAGCACCCCGTCTAGCAGGGGGTTAGGAGCCAAAAACATTCAGTACTTC. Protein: CASTPSSRGLGAKNIQYF.

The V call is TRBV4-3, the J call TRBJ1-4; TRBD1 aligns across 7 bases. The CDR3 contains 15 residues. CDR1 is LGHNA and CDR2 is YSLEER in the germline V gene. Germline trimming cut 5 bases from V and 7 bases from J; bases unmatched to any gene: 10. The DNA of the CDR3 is TGCGCCAGCAGCACCGACCGGGACAGAGGTGAAAAACTGTTTTTT. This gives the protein CASSTDRDRGEKLFF.